The T cell receptor beta chain described here comes from a study of blood T cell repertoires in COVID-19. Study in general: Specimens from acute and convalescent COVID-19 originated in the United States, Italy and Spain. The analysed material was cDNA or gDNA that came from T cells, B-cell-depleted T cells, or PBMCs.

In the authors' workflow: Reference gene primer amplification in the assay estimated nucleated cell counts. TCRdb keeps only in-frame clones here, not all; method: immunoSEQ multiplex PCR. V and J calls and clone size are given by that table; D and trimming were obtained from the DNA. The sample carries 100,000 to 150,000 clones, roughly nine tenths recorded once. The V segment lost 5 bases and the J segment 0 bases; nucleotides outside the gene matches: 12. The CDR3 runs 18 residues. Germline CDR1 and CDR2: LNHDA and SQIVND (reference sequence). Sequencing was carried out using peripheral blood. The sequence derives from a woman aged 70-85 years with COVID-19, enrolled during active disease. The chain links TRBV19 to TRBJ2-3; 9 bases fit TRBD1. The CDR3 DNA reads TGTGCCAGTAGTGACCGACAGGGGGTACCAAGAAGCACAGATACGCAGTATTTT. This gives the protein CASSDRQGVPRSTDTQYF.